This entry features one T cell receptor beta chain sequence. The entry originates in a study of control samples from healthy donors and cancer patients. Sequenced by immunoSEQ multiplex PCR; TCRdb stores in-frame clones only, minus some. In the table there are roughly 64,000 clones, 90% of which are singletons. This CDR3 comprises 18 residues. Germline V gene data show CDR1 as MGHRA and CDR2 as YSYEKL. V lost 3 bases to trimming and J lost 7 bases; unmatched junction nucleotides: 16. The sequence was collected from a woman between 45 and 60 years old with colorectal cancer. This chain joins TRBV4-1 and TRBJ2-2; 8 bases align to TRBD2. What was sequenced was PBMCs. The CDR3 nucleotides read TGCGCCAGCAGCCACAAAGACTACCAGCGGGAGTCGGACGGGGAGCTGTTTTTT. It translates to CASSHKDYQRESDGELFF.